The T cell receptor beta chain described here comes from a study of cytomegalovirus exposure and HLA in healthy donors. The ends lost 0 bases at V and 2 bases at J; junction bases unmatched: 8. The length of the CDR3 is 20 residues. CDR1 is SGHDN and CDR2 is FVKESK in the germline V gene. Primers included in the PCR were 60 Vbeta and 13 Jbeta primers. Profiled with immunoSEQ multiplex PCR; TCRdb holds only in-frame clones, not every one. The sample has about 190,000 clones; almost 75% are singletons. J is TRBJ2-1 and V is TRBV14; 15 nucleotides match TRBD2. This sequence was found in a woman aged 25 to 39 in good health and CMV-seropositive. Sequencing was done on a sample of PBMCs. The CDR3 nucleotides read TGTGCCAGCAGCCAAGATAGGACTAGCGGGAGGGTCTCCCCCTACAATGAGCAGTTCTTC. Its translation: CASSQDRTSGRVSPYNEQFF.